Shown below are 14 T cell receptor beta chains from a single sample sequenced in a study of blood T cell repertoires in COVID-19. This table comes from immunoSEQ multiplex PCR, and its TCRdb copy is limited to in-frame clones, with some not included. The sample has 70,000 to 95,000 clones, approximately 78% seen once; the top ten hold about 13%. Sequencing used peripheral blood. The receptors derive from a human donor in a cohort sampled during active COVID-19.

The V and J genes are TRBV30 and TRBJ2-2, with TRBD2 matching over 7 bases. Per germline, CDR1 GTSNPN and CDR2 SVGIG (reference sequence). The CDR3 has 14 residues. V lost 4 bases to trimming and J lost 5 bases; unmatched junction nucleotides: 7. CDR3 in DNA: TGTGCCTGGAATAGGTGGGAGGGGACCGGGGAGCTGTTTTTT. Translating it yields CAWNRWEGTGELFF.

J is TRBJ1-2 and V is TRBV20-1; D is possibly TRBD1 (5 bases). Per germline, CDR1 DFQATT and CDR2 SNEGSKA (reference sequence). CDR3 size: 11 residues. CDR3: CSARVGYGYTF. The CDR3 DNA sequence: TGCAGCGCCAGGGTGGGCTATGGCTACACCTTC.

The J gene is TRBJ1-1, the V gene TRBV19; the D is unclear. Trimming took 5 bases from V and 1 from J, leaving 20 bases between them. CDR3 size: 17 residues. Germline V gene data show CDR1 as LNHDA and CDR2 as SQIVND (reference sequence). The CDR3 is CASSPKRAGGRNTEAFF. The CDR3, as DNA: TGTGCCAGTAGTCCAAAGCGGGCAGGAGGGAGGAACACTGAAGCTTTCTTT.

This clone has a single count. The chain employs TRBV5-1 and TRBJ1-2; possibly TRBD1 for D (6 bases). Germline V lookup: CDR1 SGHRS, CDR2 YFSETQ. Trimming cost V 6 bases and J 7 bases, with 22 bases left between them. This CDR3 is built from 15 residues. Here the CDR3 reads CASTTDRPRFGGYTF. Written as DNA, the CDR3 is TGCGCCAGCACTACGGACAGACCTCGCTTTGGTGGCTACACCTTC.

The chain couples TRBV9 to TRBJ2-2; no reliable D call. This CDR3 spans 12 amino acids. V lost 1 base, J lost 5 bases, and 3 bases lay in between. The germline V gene has CDR1 SGDLS and CDR2 YYNGEE. The CDR3 DNA is TGTGCCAGCAGCGTACTGACCGGGGAGCTGTTTTTT. It is translated as CASSVLTGELFF.

This clone showed up just once. This chain joins TRBV19 and TRBJ2-1, with a possible D match to TRBD1 (6 bases). The CDR3 length is 15 residues. The V end was cut by 8 bases, the J end by 5 bases, with 19 bases between. Germline CDR1 is LNHDA and CDR2 is SQIVND (reference sequence). The CDR3 coding sequence is TGTGCCAGTTCTCTTGACAGGTCTTACAACAATGAGCAGTTCTTC. Encoded protein: CASSLDRSYNNEQFF.

The chain carries TRBV6-6 and TRBJ1-3, with 9 bases that match TRBD1. The V gene's germline CDR1 is MNHNY and CDR2 SVGAGI (reference sequence). Losses at the gene ends were 0 bases for V and 4 bases for J; bases not matched to a gene: 4. The CDR3 length is 16 residues. CDR3 region: CASSYSDRGEGNTIYF. DNA of the CDR3: TGTGCCAGCAGTTACTCAGACAGGGGGGAAGGAAACACCATATATTTT.

V usage is TRBV7-2 and J usage is TRBJ1-3; maybe TRBD1 (6 bases). Germline CDR1 is SGHTA and CDR2 is FQGNSA. Deletions cut 5 bases from V and 2 bases from J, with 13 bases between. The CDR3 runs 15 residues. DNA of the CDR3: TGTGCCAGCAGCGGAGCCAGGGGTGCTGGAAACACCATATATTTT. It encodes CASSGARGAGNTIYF.

The rearrangement uses TRBV9 and TRBJ2-3; 7 bases line up with TRBD2. Germline V gene sequence: CDR1 SGDLS, CDR2 YYNGEE. The CDR3 contains 16 residues. V lost 4 bases and J lost 2; bases outside the gene matches: 10. Written as DNA, the CDR3 is TGTGCCAGCAGCTCCCGTGGACTAGGCGTCACAGATACGCAGTATTTT. This encodes CASSSRGLGVTDTQYF.

The rearrangement joins TRBV7-8 to TRBJ2-3, with D tentatively TRBD2 (5 bases). Germline V gives CDR1 SGHVS, CDR2 FQNEAQ. V dropped 2 bases and J dropped 0 bases, with 9 bases sitting between them. The length of the CDR3 is 15 residues. The CDR3 sequence is CASSLNRGSTDTQYF. In DNA, the CDR3 is TGTGCCAGCAGCTTAAATCGGGGTAGCACAGATACGCAGTATTTT. Complete variable domain (other parts from reference TRBV7-8 and TRBJ2-3): GAGVSQSPRYKVAKRGQDVALRCDPISGHVSLFWYQQALGQGPEFLTYFQNEAQLDKSGLPSDRFFAERPEGSVSTLKIQRTQQEDSAVYLCASSLNRGSTDTQYFGPGTRLTVL.

This clone was observed a handful of times. This rearrangement joins TRBV6-5 to TRBJ1-1; D may be TRBD1 (6 bases). V was pared by 6 bases and J by 4 bases, with 15 bases between. Germline CDR1 is MNHEY and CDR2 is SVGAGI. This CDR3 region has 14 residues. CDR3 bases: TGTGCCAGCAGGGGGGAGGGCAGGGGCACTGAAGCTTTCTTT. This codes for CASRGEGRGTEAFF.

V and J are TRBV6-5 and TRBJ2-7, with 11 bases that match TRBD2. V shed 6 bases and J 6 bases; nucleotides not matched to a gene: 10. The CDR3 length is 15 residues. Looked up from germline, CDR1 is MNHEY and CDR2 is SVGAGI. CDR3 sequence reads: CASSGGTSGTFEQYF. The CDR3 nucleotides read TGTGCCAGCAGCGGAGGGACTAGCGGAACGTTCGAGCAGTACTTC.

J is TRBJ2-2 and V is TRBV2, with D possibly TRBD1 on 6 matching bases. The CDR3 is 16 residues long. V gave up 6 bases and J gave up 0 bases, with 14 bases separating them. Germline assignment: CDR1 SNHLY and CDR2 FYNNEI. The DNA of the CDR3 is TGTGCCAGCAGACGGGACACCATTTCGAACACCGGGGAGCTGTTTTTT. This translates into CASRRDTISNTGELFF.

The chain links TRBV6-2 or TRBV6-3 to TRBJ1-5, with D tentatively TRBD1 (5 bases). V was clipped by 2 bases and J by 3 bases, with 8 bases between them. Germline V lookup: CDR1 MNHEY, CDR2 SVGEGT. The CDR3 runs to 14 residues. The CDR3 region has the DNA TGTGCCAGCAGTTACGCGGGGGACAATCAGCCCCAGCATTTT. This codes for CASSYAGDNQPQHF.